This TCR beta chain originates from a study of glioma-infiltrating T cells after dendritic cell vaccination. Study-level information: Dendritic cell vaccination trial patients had either newly diagnosed or recurrent glioblastoma. Study-wide results and caveats: No direct clonality-survival link was found; a diverse polyclonal response may matter.

The V and J ends lost 5 bases and 2 bases respectively, with 7 bases between them. The CDR3 runs 14 residues. Germline lookup yields CDR1 MNHNS and CDR2 SASEGT. Primers: 60 V beta forward and 13 J beta reverse. Assay: immunoSEQ multiplex PCR; the TCRdb copy retains only in-frame clones and omits some. The table has just over 95,000 clones, about 79% seen once. A remark on this clone: Its specificity is unknown.

No glioblastoma patient carried an isocitrate dehydrogenase mutation. This specimen consisted of blood, obtained before dendritic cell vaccination. The rearrangement uses TRBV6-1 and TRBJ1-6; D might be TRBD1 (5 bases). This sequence was found in a human donor with glioblastoma. The CDR3 DNA reads as TGTGCCAGCAGTACAGGTCCCTATAATTCACCCCTCCACTTT. Translating gives CASSTGPYNSPLHF.